The source of this TCR beta chain is a study of blood T cell repertoires in COVID-19. Study as a whole: Sites in the United States, Italy and Spain provided acute and convalescent COVID-19 samples. PBMCs, B-cell-depleted T cells, or T cells were the source of the cDNA or gDNA that made up the material.

Seattle participants joined during active infection and were tracked over time. Per the study methods: Nucleated cell number was recorded as an estimate derived from reference gene primer amplification. Sequencing used immunoSEQ multiplex PCR; TCRdb keeps in-frame clones, though not all of them. Clone size and the V and J calls come from that table; the DNA yielded D and trimming. The repertoire holds around 150,000 clones, with 80% to 95% as singletons. The CDR3 has 14 residues. The germline V gene encodes CDR1 LNHDA and CDR2 SQIVND (reference sequence). Trimming pared 7 bases from V and 2 bases from J, leaving 15 bases between.

This TCR was sampled from a woman in her fifties or sixties with COVID-19, enrolled during active disease. The chain employs TRBV19 and TRBJ2-7; maybe TRBD2 (6 bases). The specimen sequenced was peripheral blood. For the CDR3, the DNA is TGTGCCAGTACCCCCGGGGGAGGCCCCTACGAGCAGTACTTC. Residues: CASTPGGGPYEQYF.